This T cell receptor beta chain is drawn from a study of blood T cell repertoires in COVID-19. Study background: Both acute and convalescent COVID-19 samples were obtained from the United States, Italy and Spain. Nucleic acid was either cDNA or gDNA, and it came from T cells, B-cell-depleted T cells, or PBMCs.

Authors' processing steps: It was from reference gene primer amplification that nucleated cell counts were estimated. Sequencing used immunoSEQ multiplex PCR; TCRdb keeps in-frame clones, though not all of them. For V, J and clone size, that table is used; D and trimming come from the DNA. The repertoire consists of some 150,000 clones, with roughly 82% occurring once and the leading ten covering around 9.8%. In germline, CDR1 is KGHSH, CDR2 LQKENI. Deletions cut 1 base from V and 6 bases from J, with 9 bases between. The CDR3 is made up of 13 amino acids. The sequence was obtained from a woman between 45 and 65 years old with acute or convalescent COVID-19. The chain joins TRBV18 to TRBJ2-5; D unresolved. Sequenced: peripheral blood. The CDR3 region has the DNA TGTGCCAGCTCACCACAGACTCGACAGACCCAGTACTTC. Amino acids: CASSPQTRQTQYF.